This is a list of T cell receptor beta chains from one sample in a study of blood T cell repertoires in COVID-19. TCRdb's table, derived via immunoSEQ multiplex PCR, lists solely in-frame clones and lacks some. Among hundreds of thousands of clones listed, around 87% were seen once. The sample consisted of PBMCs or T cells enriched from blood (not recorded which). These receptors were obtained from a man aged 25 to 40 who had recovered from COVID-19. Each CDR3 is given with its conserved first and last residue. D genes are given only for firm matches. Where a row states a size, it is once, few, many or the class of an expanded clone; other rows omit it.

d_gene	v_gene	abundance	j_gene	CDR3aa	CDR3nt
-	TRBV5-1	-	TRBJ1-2	CASSLSLGNYGYTF	TGCGCCAGCAGCTTGAGCCTCGGGAACTATGGCTACACCTTC
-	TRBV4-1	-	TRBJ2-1	CASSQDGASYNEQFF	TGCGCCAGCAGCCAAGATGGGGCTAGCTACAATGAGCAGTTCTTC
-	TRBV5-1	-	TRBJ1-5	CASILRAGDQPQHF	TGCGCCAGCATATTGAGGGCGGGAGATCAGCCCCAGCATTTT
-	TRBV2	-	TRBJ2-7	CASSDHSLAYEQYF	TGTGCCAGCAGTGATCACTCACTAGCCTACGAGCAGTACTTC
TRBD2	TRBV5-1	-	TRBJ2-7	CASSLWSSGTYEQYF	TGCGCCAGCAGCTTGTGGTCTAGCGGGACCTACGAGCAGTACTTC
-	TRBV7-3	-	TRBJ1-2	CASSLAGADYGYTF	TGTGCCAGCAGCTTAGCAGGGGCCGACTATGGCTACACCTTC
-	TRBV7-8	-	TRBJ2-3	CASSHGGAEVGTDTQYF	TGTGCCAGCAGCCACGGGGGAGCGGAGGTGGGGACAGATACGCAGTATTTT
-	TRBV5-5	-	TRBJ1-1	CASSLYQGLNTEAFF	TGTGCCAGCAGCTTGTACCAGGGGTTGAACACTGAAGCTTTCTTT
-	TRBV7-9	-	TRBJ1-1	CASRFNTGMDTEAFF	TGTGCCAGCAGGTTCAATACAGGGATGGACACTGAAGCTTTCTTT
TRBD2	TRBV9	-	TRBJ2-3	CASSGTSGRTDTQYF	TGTGCCAGCAGCGGGACTAGCGGGAGGACAGATACGCAGTATTTT
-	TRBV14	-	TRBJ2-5	CASSRGQRVQETQYF	TGTGCCAGCAGCCGAGGACAGAGGGTCCAAGAGACCCAGTACTTC
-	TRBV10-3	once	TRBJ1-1	CAISGGSGVAEAFF	TGTGCCATCAGTGGTGGCAGTGGAGTGGCTGAAGCTTTCTTT
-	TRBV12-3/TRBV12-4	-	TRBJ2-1	CASGLTAYNEQFF	TGTGCCAGCGGACTGACTGCCTACAATGAGCAGTTCTTC
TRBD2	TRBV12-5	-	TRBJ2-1	CASGLLGLAGERNEQFF	TGTGCTAGTGGTTTGTTGGGACTAGCGGGAGAAAGGAATGAGCAGTTCTTC
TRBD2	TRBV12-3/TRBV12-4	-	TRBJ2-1	CASSLTSGRSQFF	TGTGCCAGCAGCCTGACTAGCGGGAGGTCTCAGTTCTTC
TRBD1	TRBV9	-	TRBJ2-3	CASSVGQGGDTQYF	TGTGCCAGCAGCGTAGGACAGGGTGGCGATACGCAGTATTTT
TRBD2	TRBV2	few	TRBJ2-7	CASRSDEGLVSYEQYF	TGTGCCAGCAGGAGCGACGAAGGACTAGTCAGCTACGAGCAGTACTTC
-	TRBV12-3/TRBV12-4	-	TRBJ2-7	CASSGGRAYEQYF	TGTGCCAGCAGTGGGGGCAGGGCCTACGAGCAGTACTTC
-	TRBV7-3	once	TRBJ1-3	CASSLIRGRSSGNTIYF	TGTGCCAGCAGCTTAATTCGGGGAAGGAGCTCTGGAAACACCATATATTTT
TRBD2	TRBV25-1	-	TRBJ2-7	CASTILLAGGPLGYEQYF	TGTGCCAGCACTATCTTGCTAGCGGGAGGGCCGCTGGGCTACGAGCAGTACTTC
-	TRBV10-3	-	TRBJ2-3	CAISVGEKADTQYF	TGTGCCATCAGCGTAGGGGAAAAGGCAGATACGCAGTATTTT
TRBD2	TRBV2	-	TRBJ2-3	CASNGAGTRNPDTQYF	TGTGCCAGCAACGGGGCCGGGACTAGAAATCCAGATACGCAGTATTTT
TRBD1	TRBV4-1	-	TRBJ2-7	CASSQTFDRGQMYEQYF	TGCGCCAGCAGCCAAACCTTCGACAGGGGGCAAATGTACGAGCAGTACTTC
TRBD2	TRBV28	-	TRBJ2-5	CASSPDGTSGSGETQYF	TGTGCCAGCAGTCCCGATGGGACTAGCGGGAGTGGAGAGACCCAGTACTTC
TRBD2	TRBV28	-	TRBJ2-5	CASSSAWTSGQETQYF	TGTGCCAGCAGTTCCGCGTGGACTAGCGGCCAAGAGACCCAGTACTTC
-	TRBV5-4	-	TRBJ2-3	CASSFWGGTDTQYF	TGTGCCAGCAGCTTCTGGGGGGGCACAGATACGCAGTATTTT
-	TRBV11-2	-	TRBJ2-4	CASSHRAREAKNIQYF	TGTGCCAGCAGCCACCGAGCGCGAGAAGCCAAAAACATTCAGTACTTC
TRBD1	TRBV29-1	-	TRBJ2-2	CSAEAGGENTGELFF	TGCAGCGCCGAAGCAGGGGGCGAGAACACCGGGGAGCTGTTTTTT
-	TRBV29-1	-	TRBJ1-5	CSVVSGPNQPQHF	TGCAGCGTTGTGTCAGGGCCCAATCAGCCCCAGCATTTT